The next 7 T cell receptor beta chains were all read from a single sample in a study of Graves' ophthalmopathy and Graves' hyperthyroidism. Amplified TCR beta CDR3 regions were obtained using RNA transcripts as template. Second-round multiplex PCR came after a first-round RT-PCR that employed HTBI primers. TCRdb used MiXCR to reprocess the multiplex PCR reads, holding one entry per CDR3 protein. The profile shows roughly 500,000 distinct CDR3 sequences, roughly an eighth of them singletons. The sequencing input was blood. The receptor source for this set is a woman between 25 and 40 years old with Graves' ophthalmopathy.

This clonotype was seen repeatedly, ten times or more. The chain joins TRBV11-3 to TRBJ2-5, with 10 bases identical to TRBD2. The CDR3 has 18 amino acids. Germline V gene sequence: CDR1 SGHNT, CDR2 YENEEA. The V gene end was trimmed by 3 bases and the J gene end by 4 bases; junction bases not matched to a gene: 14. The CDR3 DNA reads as TGTGCCAGCAGCTTCCTCCTCCGAGCGGGAGGGCCAAGAGAGACCCAGTACTTC. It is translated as CASSFLLRAGGPRETQYF.

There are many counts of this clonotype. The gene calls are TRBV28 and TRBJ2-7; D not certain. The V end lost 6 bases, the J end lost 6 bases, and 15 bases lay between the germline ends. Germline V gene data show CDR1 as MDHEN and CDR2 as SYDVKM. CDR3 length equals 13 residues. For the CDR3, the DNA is TGTGCCAGCAGGCAGTCGGATCGGCCCGAGCAGTACTTC. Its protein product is CASRQSDRPEQYF.

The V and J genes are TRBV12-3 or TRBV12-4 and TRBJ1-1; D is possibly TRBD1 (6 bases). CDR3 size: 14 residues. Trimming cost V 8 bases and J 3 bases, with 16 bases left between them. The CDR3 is CASGIRGMDTEAFF. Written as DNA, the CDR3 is TGTGCCAGCGGGATCAGGGGTATGGACACTGAAGCTTTCTTT.

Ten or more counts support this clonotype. The CDR3 reads CASSFGLAETQYF. Written as DNA, the CDR3 is TGTGCCAGCAGCTTTGGACTAGCAGAGACCCAGTACTTC. The chain employs TRBV7-8 and TRBJ2-5; 8 nucleotides match TRBD2. J gave up 4 bases and V 3 bases, and 1 base lay outside the gene matches. The CDR3 contains 13 residues. Germline loops: CDR1 SGHVS, CDR2 FQNEAQ.

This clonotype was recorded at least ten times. The CDR3: CASSSYRGRNTGELFF. CDR3 in DNA: TGCGCCAGCAGCTCGTACAGGGGACGGAACACCGGGGAGCTGTTTTTT. This chain connects TRBV5-1 to TRBJ2-2; 7 nucleotides match TRBD1. The J segment lost 1 base and the V segment lost 3 bases, leaving 6 bases of the junction unmatched. The germline gives CDR1 SGHRS, CDR2 YFSETQ. This CDR3 is 16 amino acids long.

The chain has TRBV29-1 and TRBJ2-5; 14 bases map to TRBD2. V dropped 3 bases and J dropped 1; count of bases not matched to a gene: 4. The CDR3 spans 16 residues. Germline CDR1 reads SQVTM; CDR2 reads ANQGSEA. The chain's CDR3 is CSVEGLAGAGQETQYF. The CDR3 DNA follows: TGCAGCGTTGAGGGACTAGCGGGAGCTGGCCAAGAGACCCAGTACTTC.

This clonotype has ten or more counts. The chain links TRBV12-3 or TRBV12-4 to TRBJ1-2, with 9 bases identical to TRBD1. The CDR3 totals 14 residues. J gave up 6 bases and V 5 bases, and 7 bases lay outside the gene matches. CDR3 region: CASSGGQGTDGYTF. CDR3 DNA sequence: TGTGCCAGCAGTGGTGGACAGGGGACTGATGGCTACACCTTC.